This entry describes one T cell receptor (beta chain). This sample was taken from a study of blood T cell repertoires in COVID-19. This CDR3 has 12 residues. Trimming cost V 3 bases and J 5 bases, with 7 bases left between them. The age range of participants was about 18 to 100 years, with residence in under 25 US areas. This table comes from immunoSEQ multiplex PCR, and its TCRdb copy is limited to in-frame clones, with some not included. The table includes under 250,000 clones, under 90% detected once. The clonotype originates from a woman in her thirties or forties who had been exposed to COVID-19. The source material was PBMCs or T cells enriched from blood (not recorded which). The V gene is TRBV12-3 or TRBV12-4, the J gene TRBJ2-5; D is undetermined. For the CDR3, the DNA is TGTGCCAGCAGTTTTATTTTGGAGACCCAGTACTTC. Amino acids: CASSFILETQYF.